Each of the 24 T cell receptor beta chains below was sequenced from the same sample in a study of cytomegalovirus exposure and HLA in healthy donors. The protocol was immunoSEQ multiplex PCR, while the TCRdb copy is restricted to in-frame clones and leaves out a portion. The profile shows 47,000 or so clones, roughly 92% of them singletons. Specimen: PBMCs. The receptors were gathered from a man in his late teens or twenties in good health and CMV-seronegative.

The rearrangement joins TRBV11-2 to TRBJ2-7; 13 positions agree with TRBD2. Germline CDR1 reads SGHAT; CDR2 reads FQNNGV. V shed 5 bases, J shed 5 bases, and the junction held 6 bases outside the gene matches. The CDR3 sequence is 15 residues long. CDR3 loop: CASSPQLAGGDEQYF. CDR3 DNA: TGTGCCAGCAGCCCCCAACTAGCGGGAGGGGACGAGCAGTACTTC.

The genes are TRBV7-2 and TRBJ2-5; 8 bases map to TRBD1. The CDR3 runs to 17 residues. Trimming at V came to 5 bases and at J to 4 bases, leaving 15 bases not matched to a gene. Germline V gene lookup returns CDR1 SGHTA and CDR2 FQGNSA. The chain's CDR3 is CASSKQTGTGSGETQYF. The CDR3 DNA sequence: TGTGCCAGCAGCAAACAAACCGGGACAGGCTCAGGAGAGACCCAGTACTTC.

This clone was detected only once. V is TRBV5-5 and J is TRBJ2-4; 10 nucleotides agree with TRBD2. The CDR3 has 17 residues. V trimming: 5 bases; J trimming: 1 base; junction bases outside the gene matches: 9. From germline, CDR1 is SGHKS and CDR2 YYEKEE (reference sequence). The DNA of the CDR3 is TGTGCCAGCAGTATAACTAGCGGGACCGTGGCCAAAAACATTCAGTACTTC. This translates into CASSITSGTVAKNIQYF.

V and J are TRBV6-5 and TRBJ1-4; D is ambiguous. Trimming pared 1 base from V and 8 bases from J, leaving 8 bases between. This CDR3 is built from 13 residues. Germline CDR1 is MNHEY and CDR2 is SVGAGI. The CDR3 DNA reads TGTGCCAGCAGTTACTACGGCGGAGAAAAACTGTTTTTT. Translating it yields CASSYYGGEKLFF.

The genes are TRBV5-4 and TRBJ2-1; 10 bases are shared with TRBD1. This CDR3 has 15 residues. The germline gives CDR1 SGHNT, CDR2 YYREEE (reference sequence). Germline trimming cut 3 bases from V and 0 bases from J; bases unmatched to any gene: 0. The CDR3 region has the DNA TGTGCCAGCAGCTGGACAGGGGGCTCCTACAATGAGCAGTTCTTC. It is translated as CASSWTGGSYNEQFF.

The gene calls are TRBV7-3 and TRBJ2-1; 8 bases match TRBD2. The CDR3 sequence is 15 residues long. Germline assignment: CDR1 SGHTA and CDR2 FQGTGA. V lost 4 bases and J lost 4; bases outside the gene matches: 6. CDR3 sequence: CASSSSGPGYNEQFF. In nucleotides, the CDR3 is TGTGCCAGCAGCTCTAGCGGGCCCGGTTACAATGAGCAGTTCTTC.

The V gene is TRBV27, the J gene TRBJ1-4, with D possibly TRBD1 on 5 matching bases. Germline V gene lookup returns CDR1 MNHEY and CDR2 SMNVEV (reference sequence). This CDR3 has 11 amino acids. Trimming took off 5 bases at V and 7 bases at J, with 5 bases between the two ends. CDR3: CASSRGEKLFF. In DNA form, the CDR3 reads TGTGCCAGCAGTAGGGGTGAAAAACTGTTTTTT.

V usage is TRBV4-2 and J usage is TRBJ2-7; TRBD1 agrees at 8 bases. This CDR3 contains 15 residues. Germline V gene lookup returns CDR1 LGHNA and CDR2 YNFKEQ. With 4 bases clipped from V and 3 bases from J, the junction kept 8 bases outside the gene matches. CDR3 sequence reads: CASSLAGQGLYEQYF. DNA of the CDR3: TGTGCCAGCAGCCTCGCCGGACAGGGACTCTACGAGCAGTACTTC.

This clone was detected only once. The chain combines TRBV6-6 with TRBJ2-4; D possibly corresponds to TRBD1 (5 bases). V was trimmed by 0 bases and J by 6 bases, leaving 12 bases between them. Per germline, CDR1 MNHNY and CDR2 SVGAGI (reference sequence). The CDR3 totals 15 residues. CDR3 sequence: CASSYSVPQGNIQYF. CDR3 in DNA: TGTGCCAGCAGTTACTCGGTCCCTCAGGGAAACATTCAGTACTTC.

The chain recombines TRBV7-9 with TRBJ2-6; weak D call: TRBD2 (5 bases). Trimming removed 5 bases from V and 4 bases from J, with 18 bases in between. Germline V gene sequence: CDR1 SEHNR, CDR2 FQNEAQ (reference sequence). CDR3 length equals 17 residues. CDR3 in DNA: TGTGCCAGCAGCCCTAGGCGTGAGGGTACCGGGGCCAACGTCCTGACTTTC. It encodes CASSPRREGTGANVLTF.

The gene calls are TRBV9 and TRBJ2-7; TRBD2 matches at 7 bases. The germline V gene has CDR1 SGDLS and CDR2 YYNGEE. The V and J ends lost 4 bases and 2 bases, in that order; junction bases with no gene match: 3. This CDR3 spans 13 amino acids. The CDR3 spells CASSSGLAYEQYF. CDR3 sequence (DNA): TGTGCCAGCAGCTCCGGACTAGCCTACGAGCAGTACTTC.

This rearrangement joins TRBV5-6 to TRBJ2-3, with 10 nucleotides matching TRBD2. CDR1 and CDR2 (germline): SGHDT, YYEEEE. After removal of 3 bases from V and 5 bases from J, the junction contained 0 bases not matched to a gene. This CDR3 has 13 residues. Written as DNA, the CDR3 is TGTGCCAGCAGCTGGACTAGCGGAGATACGCAGTATTTT. This translates into CASSWTSGDTQYF.

J is TRBJ2-3 and V is TRBV5-1, with 7 bases aligning to TRBD2. The CDR3 contains 15 residues. CDR1 and CDR2 from the germline V gene are SGHRS and YFSETQ. J was trimmed by 11 bases and V by 2 bases; bases with no gene match: 14. CDR3 loop: CASSFTTSLPREQYF. CDR3 nucleotides: TGCGCCAGCAGCTTCACGACTAGCCTCCCTAGAGAGCAGTATTTT. Based on the CDR3 plus reference TRBV5-1 and TRBJ2-3, the full variable domain is KAGVTQTPRYLIKTRGQQVTLSCSPISGHRSVSWYQQTPGQGLQFLFEYFSETQRNKGNFPGRFSGRQFSNSRSEMNVSTLELGDSALYLCASSFTTSLPREQYFGPGTRLTVL.

With respect to this clone: Germline and junction disagree at one end, which may indicate a read error. This rearrangement joins TRBV7-7 to TRBJ2-5, with TRBD2 as a possible D gene (6 bases). The germline V gene has CDR1 SSHAT and CDR2 FNYEAQ (reference sequence). This CDR3 region has 18 residues. The CDR3 sequence: CASSLRLREDPSRETQYF. DNA for the CDR3: TGTGCTAGCAGCTTAAGGTTGAGGGAGGACCCCTCCAGAGAGACCCAGTACTTC.

The V and J genes are TRBV2 and TRBJ2-7; 9 positions match TRBD1. Germline V gene data show CDR1 as SNHLY and CDR2 as FYNNEI. Trimming at V came to 6 bases and at J to 7 bases, leaving 13 bases not matched to a gene. CDR3 length equals 15 residues. This CDR3 is CASSGQGRGAREQYF. The CDR3 bases are TGTGCCAGCAGCGGACAGGGGAGAGGTGCGCGGGAGCAGTACTTC.

The chain recombines TRBV28 with TRBJ2-1, with a tentative D call TRBD2 (5 bases). The CDR3 sequence is 18 residues long. The V gene lost 5 bases and the J gene lost 11 bases, with 31 bases spanning the gap. Looked up from germline, CDR1 is MDHEN and CDR2 is SYDVKM. The CDR3 loop reads CASSPTTSLIAGNTKQFF. DNA for the CDR3: TGTGCCAGCAGTCCCACCACCTCCCTTATCGCGGGTAACACTAAGCAGTTCTTC.

This chain connects TRBV7-6 to TRBJ2-7; 8 nucleotides agree with TRBD1. The germline V gene encodes CDR1 SGHVS and CDR2 FNYEAQ. The J segment lost 0 bases and the V segment lost 4 bases, leaving 2 bases of the junction unmatched. There are 14 residues in the CDR3. The CDR3: CASSSTGGSYEQYF. As DNA, the CDR3 is TGTGCCAGCAGCTCTACAGGGGGCTCCTACGAGCAGTACTTC. The whole variable domain, remainder taken from reference TRBV7-6 and TRBJ2-7, is GAGVSQSPRYKVTKRGQDVALRCDPISGHVSLYWYRQALGQGPEFLTYFNYEAQQDKSGLPNDRFSAERPEGSISTLTIQRTEQRDSAMYRCASSSTGGSYEQYFGPGTRLTVT.

The chain carries TRBV10-2 and TRBJ2-3, with 10 bases fitting TRBD2. Germline assignment: CDR1 WSHSY and CDR2 SAAADI. This CDR3 spans 16 amino acids. The junction had 0 bases not matched to a gene; V was cut back by 0 bases and J by 0 bases. CDR3 loop: CASSESLAGSTDTQYF. DNA of the CDR3: TGCGCCAGCAGTGAGTCACTAGCGGGGAGCACAGATACGCAGTATTTT.

The chain carries TRBV5-5 and TRBJ2-7; 7 nucleotides agree with TRBD1. CDR1 SGHKS and CDR2 YYEKEE come from the germline V gene (reference sequence). The ends lost 2 bases at V and 2 bases at J; junction bases unmatched: 4. CDR3 size: 14 residues. The DNA for the CDR3 is TGTGCCAGCAGCTTTGACAGGGCTACCTACGAGCAGTACTTC. Protein sequence: CASSFDRATYEQYF.

The chain carries TRBV5-4 and TRBJ2-3; possible D gene TRBD2, 6 bases. V was shortened by 0 bases and J by 6 bases, with 11 bases between the two germline ends. CDR3 size: 14 residues. The V gene's germline CDR1 is SGHNT and CDR2 YYREEE (reference sequence). CDR3 coding DNA: TGTGCCAGCAGCTTGGCGCAGGGACTCGATACGCAGTATTTT. Residues: CASSLAQGLDTQYF.

V is TRBV29-1 and J is TRBJ2-3, with 15 bases that match TRBD2. V dropped 7 bases and J dropped 2; count of bases not matched to a gene: 10. The germline V gene has CDR1 SQVTM and CDR2 ANQGSEA. The CDR3 covers 17 residues. In DNA, the CDR3 is TGCAGCGAGAGGACTAGCGGGAGGGGAGGGTTCACAGATACGCAGTATTTT. This encodes CSERTSGRGGFTDTQYF.

This chain links TRBV11-2 with TRBJ2-1, with D possibly TRBD2 on 6 matching bases. CDR3 length equals 15 residues. V lost 1 base and J 0 bases, leaving 7 bases between the germline ends. CDR1 is SGHAT and CDR2 is FQNNGV in the germline V gene. The CDR3 sequence: CASSLAGDSYNEQFF. DNA of the CDR3: TGTGCCAGCAGCTTAGCGGGAGACTCCTACAATGAGCAGTTCTTC.

The rearrangement links TRBV30 to TRBJ2-3; maybe TRBD2 (6 bases). Germline CDR1 and CDR2: GTSNPN and SVGIG (reference sequence). This CDR3 is 14 amino acids long. Trimming left V 5 bases short and J 7 bases short, with 19 bases between. As DNA, the CDR3 is TGTGCCTGGGGGGGGTGGGCTGGAGGAAATACGCAGTATTTT. It yields the protein CAWGGWAGGNTQYF.

The chain is built from TRBV11-2 and TRBJ2-3; maybe TRBD2 (6 bases). There are 14 residues in the CDR3. Trimming cost V 6 bases and J 0 bases, with 10 bases left between them. Germline values: CDR1 SGHAT, CDR2 FQNNGV. CDR3 DNA: TGTGCCAGCAGGCCTGCGGGGAGCACAGATACGCAGTATTTT. Its protein product is CASRPAGSTDTQYF.